A selection of T cell receptor beta chains follows, all from one sample in a study of blood T cell repertoires in COVID-19. Some clones are missing from TCRdb's copy, which holds only in-frame ones; the method was immunoSEQ multiplex PCR. The table lists roughly 150,000 clones, over 75% of them singletons. The sample was peripheral blood. All receptors come from an elderly man with COVID-19, enrolled during active disease. Both conserved end residues are part of each CDR3. A D gene is named only where the DNA matches it firmly. Size values are once, few and many counts, or a class for expanded clones, and some rows have none.

length: 17; size: -; V: TRBV9; D: -; J: TRBJ2-1; CDR3: CASSVGGRRFSYNEQFF; DNA: TGTGCCAGCAGCGTAGGAGGGCGGAGGTTCTCCTACAATGAGCAGTTCTTC
length: 13; size: few; V: TRBV28; D: -; J: TRBJ1-1; CDR3: CASTEGGRIVAFF; DNA: TGTGCCAGCACCGAGGGAGGGCGCATAGTAGCTTTCTTT
length: 15; size: -; V: TRBV6-5; D: -; J: TRBJ1-1; CDR3: CASSYGFREGTEAFF; DNA: TGTGCCAGCAGTTACGGTTTTAGGGAGGGCACTGAAGCTTTCTTT
length: 15; size: -; V: TRBV5-6; D: -; J: TRBJ2-7; CDR3: CASSNSGLRTYEQYF; DNA: TGTGCCAGCAGTAATTCAGGGTTGCGAACCTACGAGCAGTACTTC
length: 11; size: few; V: TRBV5-1; D: TRBD1; J: TRBJ1-6; CDR3: CASSPGQGLHF; DNA: TGCGCCAGCAGCCCGGGACAGGGGCTCCACTTT
length: 12; size: -; V: TRBV11-2; D: -; J: TRBJ2-3; CDR3: CASSPTRDTQYF; DNA: TGTGCCAGCAGCCCTACCCGAGATACGCAGTATTTT
length: 11; size: -; V: TRBV28; D: -; J: TRBJ2-2; CDR3: CASSPSGELFF; DNA: TGTGCCAGCAGTCCTTCCGGGGAGCTGTTTTTT
length: 14; size: -; V: TRBV28; D: TRBD1; J: TRBJ1-4; CDR3: CASSFLDRNEKLFF; DNA: TGTGCCAGCAGTTTCTTGGACAGGAATGAAAAACTGTTTTTT
length: 16; size: few; V: TRBV19; D: TRBD1; J: TRBJ1-5; CDR3: CASSIARTGGSQPQHF; DNA: TGTGCCAGTAGTATAGCCCGGACAGGGGGCAGTCAGCCCCAGCATTTT
length: 12; size: -; V: TRBV12-3/TRBV12-4; D: TRBD1; J: TRBJ1-2; CDR3: CASSTGGARGTF; DNA: TGTGCCAGCAGCACAGGGGGCGCCCGGGGGACCTTC
length: 15; size: -; V: TRBV28; D: TRBD1; J: TRBJ1-4; CDR3: CASRSLGTGYEKLFF; DNA: TGTGCCAGCAGGTCACTCGGGACAGGCTATGAAAAACTGTTTTTT
length: 13; size: -; V: TRBV11-3; D: TRBD2; J: TRBJ2-1; CDR3: CASSPGTSGEQFF; DNA: TGTGCCAGCAGCCCGGGGACTAGCGGCGAGCAGTTCTTC
length: 15; size: -; V: TRBV6-5; D: TRBD2; J: TRBJ2-1; CDR3: CASRASGGSNNEQFF; DNA: TGTGCCAGCAGGGCTAGCGGGGGCTCCAACAATGAGCAGTTCTTC
length: 14; size: -; V: TRBV5-5; D: -; J: TRBJ2-5; CDR3: CASVISPQGETQYF; DNA: TGTGCCAGCGTCATTAGCCCGCAGGGGGAGACCCAGTACTTC
length: 13; size: -; V: TRBV9; D: TRBD1; J: TRBJ2-7; CDR3: CASSRGPTYEQYF; DNA: TGTGCCAGCAGTAGGGGGCCGACCTACGAGCAGTACTTC
length: 13; size: few; V: TRBV9; D: -; J: TRBJ1-1; CDR3: CASSVQGNTEAFF; DNA: TGTGCCAGCAGCGTACAGGGGAACACTGAAGCTTTCTTT
length: 14; size: once; V: TRBV7-9; D: TRBD1; J: TRBJ2-1; CDR3: CASSLGDRGNEQFF; DNA: TGTGCCAGCAGCCTAGGGGACAGGGGAAATGAGCAGTTCTTC
length: 15; size: -; V: TRBV6-5; D: -; J: TRBJ1-1; CDR3: CASSTTGGLNTEAFF; DNA: TGTGCCAGCAGTACGACCGGGGGTTTGAACACTGAAGCTTTCTTT
length: 13; size: once; V: TRBV7-9; D: -; J: TRBJ2-2; CDR3: CASSFPGTGELFF; DNA: TGTGCCAGCAGCTTTCCAGGGACCGGGGAGCTGTTTTTT
length: 17; size: once; V: TRBV7-8; D: TRBD1; J: TRBJ1-1; CDR3: CASSLATGGNRNTEAFF; DNA: TGTGCCAGCAGCTTAGCCACAGGGGGCAATAGGAACACTGAAGCTTTCTTT
length: 15; size: few; V: TRBV7-6; D: -; J: TRBJ1-1; CDR3: CASSLVRGRNTEAFF; DNA: TGTGCCAGCAGCTTAGTAAGGGGCAGGAACACTGAAGCTTTCTTT
length: 14; size: -; V: TRBV6-5; D: TRBD1; J: TRBJ2-5; CDR3: CASSYRQGRGTQYF; DNA: TGTGCCAGCAGTTACAGACAGGGTCGCGGGACCCAGTACTTC
length: 14; size: -; V: TRBV28; D: -; J: TRBJ2-5; CDR3: CASNKWAQQETQYF; DNA: TGTGCCAGCAACAAGTGGGCCCAACAAGAGACCCAGTACTTC
length: 16; size: -; V: TRBV7-9; D: -; J: TRBJ1-3; CDR3: CASSNVPGVSGNTIYF; DNA: TGTGCCAGCAGCAACGTCCCAGGGGTCTCAGGAAACACCATATATTTT
length: 15; size: once; V: TRBV19; D: -; J: TRBJ1-4; CDR3: CASSLDQAFKEKLFF; DNA: TGTGCCAGTAGTCTGGATCAGGCCTTCAAAGAAAAACTGTTTTTT
length: 16; size: -; V: TRBV20-1; D: TRBD2; J: TRBJ2-1; CDR3: CSASLAGAYSYNEQFF; DNA: TGCAGTGCTAGTCTAGCGGGGGCCTACTCCTACAATGAGCAGTTCTTC
length: 13; size: -; V: TRBV2; D: -; J: TRBJ1-4; CDR3: CAGNRATNEKLFF; DNA: TGTGCCGGAAACAGGGCTACTAATGAAAAACTGTTTTTT
length: 13; size: once; V: TRBV6-2/TRBV6-3; D: -; J: TRBJ1-2; CDR3: CASRPPGQGGYTF; DNA: TGTGCCAGCAGACCTCCGGGACAAGGCGGCTACACCTTC
length: 15; size: -; V: TRBV3-1/TRBV3-2; D: TRBD1; J: TRBJ2-1; CDR3: CASSLQGARKDEQFF; DNA: TGTGCCAGCAGTCTCCAGGGGGCGCGCAAGGATGAGCAGTTCTTC
length: 15; size: -; V: TRBV5-1; D: -; J: TRBJ2-5; CDR3: CASSRDSGGGETQYF; DNA: TGCGCCAGCAGCAGGGACAGTGGGGGAGGAGAGACCCAGTACTTC
length: 13; size: once; V: TRBV3-1/TRBV3-2; D: -; J: TRBJ1-2; CDR3: CASSHGRNEGYTF; DNA: TGTGCCAGCAGCCATGGCCGAAACGAAGGCTACACCTTC
length: 14; size: -; V: TRBV14; D: -; J: TRBJ1-1; CDR3: CASSFQGTYTEAFF; DNA: TGTGCCAGCAGCTTCCAGGGGACCTACACTGAAGCTTTCTTT
length: 14; size: -; V: TRBV19; D: TRBD1; J: TRBJ1-5; CDR3: CASSTGTVGQPQHF; DNA: TGTGCCAGTAGTACGGGGACAGTGGGGCAGCCCCAGCATTTT
length: 13; size: -; V: TRBV10-3; D: TRBD1; J: TRBJ1-5; CDR3: CAISAGGGQPQHF; DNA: TGTGCCATCAGTGCAGGGGGCGGTCAGCCCCAGCATTTT
length: 15; size: once; V: TRBV15; D: -; J: TRBJ1-1; CDR3: CATSRDQGWNTEAFF; DNA: TGTGCCACCAGCAGAGATCAGGGGTGGAACACTGAAGCTTTCTTT
length: 16; size: -; V: TRBV27; D: -; J: TRBJ1-4; CDR3: CASSSNRQVVNEKLFF; DNA: TGTGCCAGCAGTTCCAATCGACAGGTAGTTAATGAAAAACTGTTTTTT
length: 17; size: -; V: TRBV27; D: TRBD2; J: TRBJ2-1; CDR3: CASSFSSGGASYNEQFF; DNA: TGTGCCAGCAGTTTTTCTAGCGGGGGGGCTTCCTACAATGAGCAGTTCTTC
length: 14; size: -; V: TRBV5-1; D: TRBD1; J: TRBJ1-1; CDR3: CASSLVQGATEAFF; DNA: TGCGCCAGCAGCTTGGTACAGGGGGCGACTGAAGCTTTCTTT
length: 13; size: -; V: TRBV9; D: -; J: TRBJ1-1; CDR3: CASSGEAARGAFF; DNA: TGTGCCAGCAGCGGAGAGGCAGCTAGGGGGGCTTTCTTT
length: 19; size: -; V: TRBV21-1; D: -; J: TRBJ1-3; CDR3: CASSKSLIRVFSSGNTIYF; DNA: TGTGCCAGCAGCAAAAGTCTCATCAGGGTTTTCTCCTCTGGAAACACCATATATTTT